A single sample gave rise to the 18 T cell receptor beta chains below, sequenced in a study of cytomegalovirus exposure and HLA in healthy donors. With 60 Vbeta and 13 Jbeta primers, the PCR was carried out. Libraries were prepared by immunoSEQ multiplex PCR; TCRdb keeps only in-frame clonotypes and omits some of them. The table lists about 99,000 clones, approximately 78% of them singletons, with under 2% in the top ten. The sequenced sample was PBMCs. The receptors were sampled from a woman aged 40 to 50 in good health and CMV-seronegative.

The chain carries TRBV5-4 and TRBJ1-2; D remains ambiguous. This CDR3 has 14 residues. From germline, CDR1 is SGHNT and CDR2 YYREEE (reference sequence). The V end was cut by 1 base, the J end by 4 bases, with 11 bases between. The CDR3 loop is CASSLRGSSYGYTF. DNA for the CDR3: TGTGCCAGCAGCTTGAGAGGGTCCAGCTATGGCTACACCTTC.

CDR3 DNA sequence: TGTGCCAGCAGCGTAGCCGGCGCGGGGAGGAGGGGCGATGAGCAGTTCTTC. This encodes CASSVAGAGRRGDEQFF. The J gene is TRBJ2-1, the V gene TRBV9, with a weak D call TRBD2 (6 bases). This CDR3 has 17 amino acids. Germline V gene data show CDR1 as SGDLS and CDR2 as YYNGEE. Trimming removed 0 bases from V and 8 bases from J, with 21 bases in between.

This chain connects TRBV5-5 to TRBJ1-1; no definite D call. This CDR3 is 15 amino acids long. The V end was cut by 0 bases, the J end by 5 bases, with 14 bases between. The germline gives CDR1 SGHKS, CDR2 YYEKEE (reference sequence). In DNA form, the CDR3 reads TGTGCCAGCAGCTTGGCCGGAGGAATGGGGACTGAAGCTTTCTTT. Residues: CASSLAGGMGTEAFF. Drawing the rest from reference TRBV5-5 and TRBJ1-1, the complete variable domain is DAGVTQSPTHLIKTRGQQVTLRCSPISGHKSVSWYQQVLGQGPQFIFQYYEKEERGRGNFPDRFSARQFPNYSSELNVNALLLGDSALYLCASSLAGGMGTEAFFGQGTRLTVV.

The chain joins TRBV9 to TRBJ2-7, with D unclear. The CDR3 has 13 residues. Germline V gene data show CDR1 as SGDLS and CDR2 as YYNGEE. The germline V and J ends were trimmed by 0 bases and 3 bases, with 7 bases remaining between them. CDR3 loop: CASSVDGGYEQYF. The CDR3 DNA follows: TGTGCCAGCAGCGTAGATGGCGGCTACGAGCAGTACTTC.

There are a few counts of this clone. V and J are TRBV7-2 and TRBJ2-2, with D possibly matching TRBD2 (5 bases). This CDR3 is built from 18 residues. Trimming pared 4 bases from V and 5 bases from J, leaving 23 bases between. Germline V gives CDR1 SGHTA, CDR2 FQGNSA. The CDR3: CASSWEISTVAETGELFF. CDR3 nucleotides: TGTGCCAGCAGCTGGGAGATCTCCACAGTTGCAGAAACCGGGGAGCTGTTTTTT.

This chain connects TRBV9 to TRBJ1-2, with a possible D match to TRBD1 (5 bases). Trimming removed 3 bases at V and 1 base at J, with 10 bases between. This CDR3 spans 14 amino acids. In germline, CDR1 is SGDLS, CDR2 YYNGEE. CDR3 residues: CASSGSTVNYGYTF. DNA of the CDR3: TGTGCCAGCAGCGGTTCGACAGTTAACTATGGCTACACCTTC.

The V and J genes are TRBV28 and TRBJ2-1, with TRBD2 matching 16 bases. J gave up 9 bases and V 6 bases, and 11 bases lay outside the gene matches. The CDR3 extends over 17 amino acids. Germline assignment: CDR1 MDHEN and CDR2 SYDVKM. CDR3 bases: TGTGCCAGCAGGGGACTAGCGGGAGGGCCGCACGGTGTTGAGCAGTTCTTC. Protein sequence: CASRGLAGGPHGVEQFF.

The chain uses TRBV28 and TRBJ2-7; 10 nucleotides agree with TRBD1. CDR1 MDHEN and CDR2 SYDVKM come from the germline V gene. This CDR3 spans 14 amino acids. J was trimmed by 4 bases and V by 6 bases; bases with no gene match: 6. CDR3 bases: TGTGCCAGCAGGGGGGGGACAGGGGAATACGAGCAGTACTTC. It codes for CASRGGTGEYEQYF.

The chain has TRBV27 and TRBJ2-7; 11 bases align to TRBD2. Germline V lookup: CDR1 MNHEY, CDR2 SMNVEV (reference sequence). V lost 6 bases to trimming and J lost 3 bases; unmatched junction nucleotides: 7. CDR3 size: 15 residues. DNA for the CDR3: TGTGCCAGCAGGATGACTAGCGGGACTATCTACGAGCAGTACTTC. Its translation: CASRMTSGTIYEQYF.

This clone was seen only a few times. The chain joins TRBV27 to TRBJ2-5; weak D call: TRBD2 (6 bases). Gene TRBJ2-7 matches the end of the DNA better, so the J call may be wrong. The length of the CDR3 is 13 residues. CDR1 MNHEY and CDR2 SMNVEV come from the germline V gene (reference sequence). CDR3 amino acids: CASSLGGSYEQYF. In DNA form, the CDR3 reads TGTGCCAGCAGTTTGGGGGGATCCTACGAGCAGTACTTC.

The chain joins TRBV7-9 to TRBJ2-1, with 7 bases matching TRBD2. The V and J ends lost 2 bases and 12 bases, in that order; junction bases with no gene match: 10. The CDR3 length is 14 residues. Germline CDR1 SEHNR, CDR2 FQNEAQ (reference sequence). The CDR3 nucleotides are TGTGCCAGCAGCTTATACGCTAGCGGTAAGGGGCAGTTCTTC. Its translation: CASSLYASGKGQFF.

The gene calls are TRBV30 and TRBJ1-2; weak D call: TRBD1 (6 bases). Germline V lookup: CDR1 GTSNPN, CDR2 SVGIG (reference sequence). Trimming removed 0 bases from V and 6 bases from J, with 17 bases in between. The CDR3 totals 15 residues. The CDR3 DNA is TGTGCCTGGAGTGTAATCTCCCACAGGGTCCATGGCTACACCTTC. It encodes CAWSVISHRVHGYTF.

The CDR3 sequence: CASSFAGRYGTQYF. CDR3 DNA sequence: TGTGCCAGCAGCTTTGCGGGCAGGTACGGGACCCAGTACTTC. V gene TRBV7-9 combines with J gene TRBJ2-5, with D possibly being TRBD2 (5 bases). V was trimmed by 3 bases and J by 7 bases, leaving 15 bases between them. CDR3 length: 14 amino acids. Germline V gives CDR1 SEHNR, CDR2 FQNEAQ (reference sequence).

V is TRBV19 and J is TRBJ1-3; no clear D. Looked up from germline, CDR1 is LNHDA and CDR2 is SQIVND (reference sequence). The CDR3 is 12 amino acids. The DNA of the CDR3 is TGTGCATGTTTGGGCCCCGGAAACACCATATATTTT. It is translated as CACLGPGNTIYF.

This chain uses TRBV20-1 with TRBJ2-1, with a possible D match to TRBD1 (5 bases). The V end was cut by 1 base, the J end by 8 bases, with 6 bases between. The CDR3 consists of 11 residues. Germline CDR1 is DFQATT and CDR2 is SNEGSKA (reference sequence). In DNA, the CDR3 is TGCAGTGCTAGAGCAGGGCATGAGCAGTTCTTC. Protein product: CSARAGHEQFF.

The rearrangement links TRBV7-8 to TRBJ2-7; TRBD1 matches 12 bases. Germline-derived CDR1 and CDR2 are SGHVS and FQNEAQ. CDR3 length: 18 amino acids. Trimming removed 4 bases from V and 6 bases from J; junction bases left unmatched: 16. As DNA, the CDR3 is TGTGCCAGCAGCTCACGGATCCGGGACAGGGGGCTGTTAGCCGAGCAGTACTTC. Translation: CASSSRIRDRGLLAEQYF.

The gene calls are TRBV19 and TRBJ2-7, with 7 nucleotides matching TRBD1. Germline loops: CDR1 LNHDA, CDR2 SQIVND (reference sequence). Trimming at V came to 5 bases and at J to 7 bases, leaving 17 bases not matched to a gene. This CDR3 contains 16 residues. CDR3 amino acids: CASSPTEGASGEEQYF. CDR3 DNA sequence: TGTGCCAGTAGTCCAACCGAGGGGGCCTCAGGGGAAGAGCAGTACTTC.

The rearrangement uses TRBV28 and TRBJ1-1; D call uncertain. The CDR3 length is 12 residues. The germline CDR1 and CDR2 sequences are MDHEN and SYDVKM. Trimming stripped 7 bases from V and 10 bases from J, with 16 bases between. This CDR3 reads CASTDRRVRAFF. The CDR3 coding sequence is TGTGCCAGCACGGATCGACGGGTCAGAGCTTTCTTT. Full variable domain (remainder filled in from reference TRBV28 and TRBJ1-1): DVKVTQSSRYLVKRTGEKVFLECVQDMDHENMFWYRQDPGLGLRLIYFSYDVKMKEKGDIPEGYSVSREKKERFSLILESASTNQTSMYLCASTDRRVRAFFGQGTRLTVV.